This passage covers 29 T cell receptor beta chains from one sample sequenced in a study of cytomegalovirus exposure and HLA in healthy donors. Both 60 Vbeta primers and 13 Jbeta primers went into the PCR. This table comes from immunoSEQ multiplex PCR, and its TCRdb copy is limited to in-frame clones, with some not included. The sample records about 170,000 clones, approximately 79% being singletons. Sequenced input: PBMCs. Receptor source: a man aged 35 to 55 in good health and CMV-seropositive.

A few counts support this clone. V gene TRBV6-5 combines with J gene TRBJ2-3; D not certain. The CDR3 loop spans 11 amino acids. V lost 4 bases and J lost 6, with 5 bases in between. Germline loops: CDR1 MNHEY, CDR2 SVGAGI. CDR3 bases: TGTGCCAGCAGTTCGTTGGATACGCAGTATTTT. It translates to CASSSLDTQYF.

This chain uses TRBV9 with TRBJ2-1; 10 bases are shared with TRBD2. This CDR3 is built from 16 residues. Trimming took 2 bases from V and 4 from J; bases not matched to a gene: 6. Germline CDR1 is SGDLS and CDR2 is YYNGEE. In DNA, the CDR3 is TGTGCCAGCAGCGTGGGAGCGGGGGGGCTTTACAATGAGCAGTTCTTC. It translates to CASSVGAGGLYNEQFF.

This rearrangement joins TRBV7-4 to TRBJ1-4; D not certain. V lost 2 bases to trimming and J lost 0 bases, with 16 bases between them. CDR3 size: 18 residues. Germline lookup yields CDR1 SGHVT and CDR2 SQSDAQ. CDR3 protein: CASSLRAQTAATNEKLFF. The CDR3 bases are TGTGCCAGCAGCTTACGAGCCCAAACCGCCGCAACTAATGAAAAACTGTTTTTT. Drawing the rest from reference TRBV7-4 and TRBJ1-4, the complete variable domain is GAGVSQSPRYKVAKRGRDVALRCDSISGHVTLYWYRQTLGQGSEVLTYSQSDAQRDKSGRPSGRFSAERPERSVSTLKIQRTEQGDSAVYLCASSLRAQTAATNEKLFFGSGTQLSVL.

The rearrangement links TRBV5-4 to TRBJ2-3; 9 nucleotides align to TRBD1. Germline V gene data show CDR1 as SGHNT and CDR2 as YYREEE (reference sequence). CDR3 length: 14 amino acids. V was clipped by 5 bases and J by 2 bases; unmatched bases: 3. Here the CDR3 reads CASRGTGFTDTQYF. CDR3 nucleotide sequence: TGTGCCAGCAGGGGGACAGGGTTCACAGATACGCAGTATTTT.

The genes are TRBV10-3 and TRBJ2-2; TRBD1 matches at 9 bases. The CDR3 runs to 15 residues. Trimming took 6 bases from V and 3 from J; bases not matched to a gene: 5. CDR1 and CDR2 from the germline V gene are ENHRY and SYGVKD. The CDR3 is CAISPGQGYTGELFF. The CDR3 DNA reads TGTGCCATCAGCCCGGGACAGGGTTACACCGGGGAGCTGTTTTTT.

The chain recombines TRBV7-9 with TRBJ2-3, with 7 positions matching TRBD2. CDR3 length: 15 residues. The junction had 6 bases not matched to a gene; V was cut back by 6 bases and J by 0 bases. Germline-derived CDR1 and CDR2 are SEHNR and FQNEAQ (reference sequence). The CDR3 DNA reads TGTGCCAGCAGGCCAAGACTAGCTAGCACAGATACGCAGTATTTT. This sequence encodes CASRPRLASTDTQYF. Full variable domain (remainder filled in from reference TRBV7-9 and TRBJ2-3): DTGVSQNPRHKITKRGQNVTFRCDPISEHNRLYWYRQTLGQGPEFLTYFQNEAQLEKSRLLSDRFSAERPKGSFSTLEIQRTEQGDSAMYLCASRPRLASTDTQYFGPGTRLTVL.

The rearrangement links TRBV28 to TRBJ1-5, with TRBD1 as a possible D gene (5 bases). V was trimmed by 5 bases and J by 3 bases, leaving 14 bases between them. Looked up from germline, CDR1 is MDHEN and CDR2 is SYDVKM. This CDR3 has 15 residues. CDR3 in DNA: TGTGCCAGCAGTACCCCGGGGGGTCTCAATCAGCCCCAGCATTTT. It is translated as CASSTPGGLNQPQHF. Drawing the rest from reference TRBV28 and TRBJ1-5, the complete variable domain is DVKVTQSSRYLVKRTGEKVFLECVQDMDHENMFWYRQDPGLGLRLIYFSYDVKMKEKGDIPEGYSVSREKKERFSLILESASTNQTSMYLCASSTPGGLNQPQHFGDGTRLSIL.

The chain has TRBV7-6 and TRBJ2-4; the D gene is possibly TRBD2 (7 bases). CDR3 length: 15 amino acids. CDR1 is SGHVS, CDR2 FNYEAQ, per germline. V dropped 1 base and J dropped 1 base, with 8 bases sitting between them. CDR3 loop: CASSLEGGAKNIQYF. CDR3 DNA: TGTGCCAGCAGCTTAGAGGGGGGGGCCAAAAACATTCAGTACTTC.

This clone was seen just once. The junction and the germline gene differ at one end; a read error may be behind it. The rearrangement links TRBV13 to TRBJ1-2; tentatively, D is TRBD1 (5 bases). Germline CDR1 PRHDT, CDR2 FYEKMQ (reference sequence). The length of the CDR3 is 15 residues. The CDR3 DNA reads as TGTGCCAGCAGCTTAGGCCTCAGGGATTTGTTTGGCCACACCTTC. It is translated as CASSLGLRDLFGHTF.

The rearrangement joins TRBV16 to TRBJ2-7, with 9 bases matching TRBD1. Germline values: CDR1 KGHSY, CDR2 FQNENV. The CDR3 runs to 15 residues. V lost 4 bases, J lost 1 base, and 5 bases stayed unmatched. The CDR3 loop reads CASSPADRGSYEQYF. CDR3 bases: TGTGCCAGCAGCCCCGCGGACAGGGGATCCTACGAGCAGTACTTC. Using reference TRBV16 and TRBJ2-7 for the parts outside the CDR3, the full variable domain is GEEVAQTPKHLVRGEGQKAKLYCAPIKGHSYVFWYQQVLKNEFKFLISFQNENVFDETGMPKERFSAKCLPNSPCSLEIQATKLEDSAVYFCASSPADRGSYEQYFGPGTRLTVT.

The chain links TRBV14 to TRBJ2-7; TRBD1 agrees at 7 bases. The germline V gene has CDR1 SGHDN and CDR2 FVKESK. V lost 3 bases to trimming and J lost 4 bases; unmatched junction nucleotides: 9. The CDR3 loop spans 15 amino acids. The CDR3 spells CASSQTKTGLYEQYF. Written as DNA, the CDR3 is TGTGCCAGCAGCCAGACGAAGACAGGGCTATACGAGCAGTACTTC.

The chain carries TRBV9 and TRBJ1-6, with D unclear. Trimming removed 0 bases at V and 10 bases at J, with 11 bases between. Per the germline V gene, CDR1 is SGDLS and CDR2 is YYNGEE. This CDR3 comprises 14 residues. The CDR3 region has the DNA TGTGCCAGCAGCGTAGAGGAGGCCAGGTCACCCCTCCACTTT. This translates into CASSVEEARSPLHF.

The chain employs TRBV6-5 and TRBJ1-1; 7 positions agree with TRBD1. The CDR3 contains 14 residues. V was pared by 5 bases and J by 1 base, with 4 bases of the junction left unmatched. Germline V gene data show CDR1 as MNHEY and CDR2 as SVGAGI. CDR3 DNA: TGTGCCAGCAGTAGGACAGGTTCGAACACTGAAGCTTTCTTT. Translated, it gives CASSRTGSNTEAFF.

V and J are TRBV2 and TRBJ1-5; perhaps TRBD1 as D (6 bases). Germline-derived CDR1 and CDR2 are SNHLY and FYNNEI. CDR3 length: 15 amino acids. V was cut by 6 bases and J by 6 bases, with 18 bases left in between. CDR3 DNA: TGTGCCAGCAGCACCCCGGAGGGGGGGACTCAGCCCCAGCATTTT. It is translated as CASSTPEGGTQPQHF.

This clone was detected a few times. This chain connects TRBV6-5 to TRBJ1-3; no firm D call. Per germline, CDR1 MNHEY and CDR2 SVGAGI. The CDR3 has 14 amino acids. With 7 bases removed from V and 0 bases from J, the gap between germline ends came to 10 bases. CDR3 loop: CASKYTRSGNTIYF. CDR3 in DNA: TGTGCCAGCAAGTACACCCGCTCTGGAAACACCATATATTTT.

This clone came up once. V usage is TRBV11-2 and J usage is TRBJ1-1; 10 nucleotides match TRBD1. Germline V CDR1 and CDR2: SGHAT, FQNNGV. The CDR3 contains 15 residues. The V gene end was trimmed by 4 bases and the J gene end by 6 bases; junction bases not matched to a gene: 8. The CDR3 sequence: CASSSPGQGFSEAFF. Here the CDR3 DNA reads TGTGCCAGCAGCTCGCCGGGACAGGGGTTCTCTGAAGCTTTCTTT.

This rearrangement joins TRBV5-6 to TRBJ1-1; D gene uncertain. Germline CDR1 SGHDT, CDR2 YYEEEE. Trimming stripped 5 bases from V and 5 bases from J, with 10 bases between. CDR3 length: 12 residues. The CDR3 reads CASSSRGTEAFF. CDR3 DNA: TGTGCCAGCAGTTCCCGCGGAACTGAAGCTTTCTTT.

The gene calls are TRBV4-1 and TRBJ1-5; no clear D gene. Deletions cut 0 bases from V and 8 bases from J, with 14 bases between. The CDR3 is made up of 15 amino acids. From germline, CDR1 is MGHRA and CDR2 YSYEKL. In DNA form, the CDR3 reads TGCGCCAGCAGCCAAGATGGGTCCCCGGAGGAGCCCCAGCATTTT. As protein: CASSQDGSPEEPQHF.

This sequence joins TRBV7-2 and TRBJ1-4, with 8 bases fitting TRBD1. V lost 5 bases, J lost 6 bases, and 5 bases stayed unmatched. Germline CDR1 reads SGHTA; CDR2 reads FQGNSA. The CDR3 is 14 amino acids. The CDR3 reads CASSPDRGDEKLFF. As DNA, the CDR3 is TGTGCCAGCAGCCCCGACAGGGGAGATGAAAAACTGTTTTTT. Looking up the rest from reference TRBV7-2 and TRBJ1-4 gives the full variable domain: GAGVSQSPSNKVTEKGKDVELRCDPISGHTALYWYRQSLGQGLEFLIYFQGNSAPDKSGLPSDRFSAERTGGSVSTLTIQRTQQEDSAVYLCASSPDRGDEKLFFGSGTQLSVL.

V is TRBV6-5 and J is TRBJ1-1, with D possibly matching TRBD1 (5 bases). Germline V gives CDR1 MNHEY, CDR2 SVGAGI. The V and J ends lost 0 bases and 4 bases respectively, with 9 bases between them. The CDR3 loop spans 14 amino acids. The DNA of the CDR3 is TGTGCCAGCAGTTACTCGAGCCAGGGCACTGAAGCTTTCTTT. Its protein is CASSYSSQGTEAFF.

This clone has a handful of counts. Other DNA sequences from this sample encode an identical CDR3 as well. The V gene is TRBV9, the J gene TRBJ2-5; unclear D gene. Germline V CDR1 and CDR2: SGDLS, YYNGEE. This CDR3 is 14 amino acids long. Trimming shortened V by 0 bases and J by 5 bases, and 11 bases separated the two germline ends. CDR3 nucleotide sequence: TGTGCCAGCAGCGTAGGCCCAGCCGGGGAGACCCAGTACTTC. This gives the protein CASSVGPAGETQYF. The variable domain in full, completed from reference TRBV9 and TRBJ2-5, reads DSGVTQTPKHLITATGQRVTLRCSPRSGDLSVYWYQQSLDQGLQFLIQYYNGEERAKGNILERFSAQQFPDLHSELNLSSLELGDSALYFCASSVGPAGETQYFGPGTRLLVL.

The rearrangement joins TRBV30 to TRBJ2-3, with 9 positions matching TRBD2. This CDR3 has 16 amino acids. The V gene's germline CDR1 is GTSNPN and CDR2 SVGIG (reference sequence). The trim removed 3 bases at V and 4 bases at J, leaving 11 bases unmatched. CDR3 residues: CAWRRGGGAGADTQYF. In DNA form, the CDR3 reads TGTGCCTGGAGGCGGGGCGGGGGGGCTGGAGCAGATACGCAGTATTTT.

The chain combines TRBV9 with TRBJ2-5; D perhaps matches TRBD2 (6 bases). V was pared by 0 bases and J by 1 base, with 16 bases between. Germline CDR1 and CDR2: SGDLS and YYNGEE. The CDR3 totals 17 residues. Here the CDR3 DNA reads TGTGCCAGCAGCGTAGGCCCAGCCCTTAGCGGCCAAGAGACCCAGTACTTC. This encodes CASSVGPALSGQETQYF.

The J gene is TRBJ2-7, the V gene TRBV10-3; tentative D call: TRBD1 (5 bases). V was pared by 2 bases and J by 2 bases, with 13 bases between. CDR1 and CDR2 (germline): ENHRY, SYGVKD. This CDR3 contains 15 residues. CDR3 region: CAISEEGVSAYEQYF. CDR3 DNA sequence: TGTGCCATCAGTGAGGAAGGGGTGTCCGCCTACGAGCAGTACTTC.

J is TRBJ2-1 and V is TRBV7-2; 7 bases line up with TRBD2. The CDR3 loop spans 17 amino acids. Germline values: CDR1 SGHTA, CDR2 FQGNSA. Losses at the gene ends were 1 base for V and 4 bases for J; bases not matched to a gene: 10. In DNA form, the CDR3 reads TGTGCCAGCAGCTTAGGGCTGGGGCTAGCGGAGTACAATGAGCAGTTCTTC. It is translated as CASSLGLGLAEYNEQFF.

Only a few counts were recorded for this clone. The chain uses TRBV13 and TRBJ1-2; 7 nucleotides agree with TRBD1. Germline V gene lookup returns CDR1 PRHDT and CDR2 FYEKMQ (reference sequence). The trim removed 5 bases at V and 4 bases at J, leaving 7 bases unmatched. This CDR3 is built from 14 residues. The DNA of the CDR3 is TGTGCCAGCAGCCAAGACAGGGCCTCCTATGGCTACACCTTC. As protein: CASSQDRASYGYTF.

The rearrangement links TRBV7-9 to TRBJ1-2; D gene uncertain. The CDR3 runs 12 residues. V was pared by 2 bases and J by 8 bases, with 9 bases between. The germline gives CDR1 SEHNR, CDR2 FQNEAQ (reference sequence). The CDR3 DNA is TGTGCCAGCAGCTTATCGGGTTGGGGCTACACCTTC. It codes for CASSLSGWGYTF.

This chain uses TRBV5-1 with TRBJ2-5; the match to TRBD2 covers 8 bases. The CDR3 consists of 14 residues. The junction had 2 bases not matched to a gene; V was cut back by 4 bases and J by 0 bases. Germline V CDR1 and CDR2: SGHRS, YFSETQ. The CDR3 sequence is CASSPGGNQETQYF. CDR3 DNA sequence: TGCGCCAGCAGCCCGGGAGGGAACCAAGAGACCCAGTACTTC.

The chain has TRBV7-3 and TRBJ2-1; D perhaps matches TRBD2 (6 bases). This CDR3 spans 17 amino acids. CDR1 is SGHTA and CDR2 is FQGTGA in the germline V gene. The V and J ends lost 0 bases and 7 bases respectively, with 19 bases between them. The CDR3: CASSLTGSGLVGNEQFF. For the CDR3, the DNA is TGTGCCAGCAGCTTAACCGGGAGTGGGTTGGTAGGTAATGAGCAGTTCTTC.